This T cell receptor beta chain was recorded in a study of OX40 agonist ivuxolimab in advanced cancers. Looking at the study overall: Patients were treated with ivuxolimab, an agonistic anti-OX40 (CD134) antibody.

Assay: immunoSEQ multiplex PCR; the TCRdb copy retains only in-frame clones and omits some. The sample has roughly 72,000 clones; just under 95% are singletons. V dropped 4 bases and J dropped 7 bases, with 17 bases sitting between them. CDR3 size: 16 residues. Per germline, CDR1 MRHNA and CDR2 SNTAGT. The sample here was CD4+ or CD8+ T cells sorted from blood, taken in a trial of the OX40 agonist ivuxolimab. The chain combines TRBV6-4 with TRBJ1-6; possibly TRBD1 for D (5 bases). The TCR sequence derives from an adult with an advanced solid tumor such as melanoma, head and neck, liver or kidney cancer. CDR3 in amino acids: CASSGYETAQNSPLHF. CDR3 nucleotide sequence: TGTGCCAGCAGTGGGTATGAGACAGCACAGAATTCACCCCTCCACTTT.